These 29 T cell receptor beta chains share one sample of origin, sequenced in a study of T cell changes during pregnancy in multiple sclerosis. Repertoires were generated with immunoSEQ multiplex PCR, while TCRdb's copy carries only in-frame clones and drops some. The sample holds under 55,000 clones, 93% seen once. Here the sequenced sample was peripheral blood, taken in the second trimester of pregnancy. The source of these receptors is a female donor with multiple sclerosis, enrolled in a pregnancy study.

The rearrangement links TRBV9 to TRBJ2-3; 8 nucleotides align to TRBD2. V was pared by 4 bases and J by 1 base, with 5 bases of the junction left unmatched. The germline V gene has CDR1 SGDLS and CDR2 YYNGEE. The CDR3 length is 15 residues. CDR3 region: CASSRRAGGTDTQYF. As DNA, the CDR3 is TGTGCCAGCAGCCGGAGAGCGGGAGGCACAGATACGCAGTATTTT.

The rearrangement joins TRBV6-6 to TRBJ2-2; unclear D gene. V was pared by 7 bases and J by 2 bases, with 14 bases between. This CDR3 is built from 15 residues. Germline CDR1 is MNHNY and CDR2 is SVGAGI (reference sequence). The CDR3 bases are TGTGCCAGCACTATCGCTATACCTAACACCGGGGAGCTGTTTTTT. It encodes CASTIAIPNTGELFF.

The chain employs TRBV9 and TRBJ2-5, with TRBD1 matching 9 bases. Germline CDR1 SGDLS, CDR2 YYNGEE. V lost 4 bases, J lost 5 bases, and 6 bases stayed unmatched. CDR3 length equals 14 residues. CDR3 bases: TGTGCCAGCAGCTTCCAAGACAGGGGGGAGACCCAGTACTTC. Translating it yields CASSFQDRGETQYF.

The CDR3 reads CASSFGLAGGRNEQFF. As DNA, the CDR3 is TGCGCCAGCAGCTTTGGACTAGCGGGAGGAAGGAATGAGCAGTTCTTC. The J gene is TRBJ2-1, the V gene TRBV4-1; 14 bases align to TRBD2. V lost 5 bases, J lost 7 bases, and 7 bases stayed unmatched. CDR1 and CDR2 (germline): MGHRA, YSYEKL. The CDR3 extends over 16 amino acids.

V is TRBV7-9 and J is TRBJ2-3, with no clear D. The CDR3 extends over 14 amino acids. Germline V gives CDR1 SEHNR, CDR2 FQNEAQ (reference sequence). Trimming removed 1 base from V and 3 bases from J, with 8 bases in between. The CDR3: CASSLGGRTDTQYF. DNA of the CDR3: TGTGCCAGCAGCTTAGGCGGTCGAACAGATACGCAGTATTTT.

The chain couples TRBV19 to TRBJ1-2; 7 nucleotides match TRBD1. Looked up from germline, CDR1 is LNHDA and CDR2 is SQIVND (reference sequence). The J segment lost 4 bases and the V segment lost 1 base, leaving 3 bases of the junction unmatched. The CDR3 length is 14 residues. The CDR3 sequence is CASSIVSGGYGYTF. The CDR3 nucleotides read TGTGCCAGTAGTATAGTTTCAGGGGGCTATGGCTACACCTTC.

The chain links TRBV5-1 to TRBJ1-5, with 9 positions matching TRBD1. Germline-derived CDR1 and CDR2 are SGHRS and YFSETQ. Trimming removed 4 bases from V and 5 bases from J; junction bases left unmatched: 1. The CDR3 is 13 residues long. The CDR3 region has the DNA TGCGCCAGCAGCAGGACAGGGGATCAGCCCCAGCATTTT. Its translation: CASSRTGDQPQHF.

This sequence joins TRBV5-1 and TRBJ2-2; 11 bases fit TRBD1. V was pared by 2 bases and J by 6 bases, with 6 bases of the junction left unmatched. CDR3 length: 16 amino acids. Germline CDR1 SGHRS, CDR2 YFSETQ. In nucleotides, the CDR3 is TGCGCCAGCAGCTTAGGGACAGGGGGGTCCGCCGGGGAGCTGTTTTTT. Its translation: CASSLGTGGSAGELFF.

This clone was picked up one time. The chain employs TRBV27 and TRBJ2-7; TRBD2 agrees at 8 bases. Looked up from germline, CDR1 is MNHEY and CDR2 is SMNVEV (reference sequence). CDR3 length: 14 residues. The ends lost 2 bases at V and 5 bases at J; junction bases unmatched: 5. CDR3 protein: CASSLAGGGDEQYF. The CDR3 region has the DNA TGTGCCAGCAGTTTAGCGGGAGGAGGCGACGAGCAGTACTTC.

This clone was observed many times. CDR3 residues: CASSDREGEQFF. The DNA of the CDR3 is TGTGCCAGCAGTGACAGGGAGGGTGAGCAGTTCTTC. The rearrangement joins TRBV6-4 to TRBJ2-1; 7 bases match TRBD2. With 2 bases clipped from V and 9 bases from J, the junction kept 1 base outside the gene matches. Germline CDR1 reads MRHNA; CDR2 reads SNTAGT. This CDR3 region has 12 residues.

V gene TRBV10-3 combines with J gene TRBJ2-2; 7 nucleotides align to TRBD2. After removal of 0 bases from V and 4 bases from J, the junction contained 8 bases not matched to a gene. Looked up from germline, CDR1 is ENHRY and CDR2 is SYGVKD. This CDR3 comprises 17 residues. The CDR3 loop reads CAISESGGRSSTGELFF. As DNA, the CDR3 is TGTGCCATCAGTGAGTCGGGAGGGAGATCGAGCACCGGGGAGCTGTTTTTT.

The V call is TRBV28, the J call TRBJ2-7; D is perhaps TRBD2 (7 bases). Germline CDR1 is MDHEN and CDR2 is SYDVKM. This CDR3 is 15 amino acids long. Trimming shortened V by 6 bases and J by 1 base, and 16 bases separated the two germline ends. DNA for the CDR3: TGTGCCAGCAGAAGTCCGGCGGGGGCGTCCTACGAGCAGTACTTC. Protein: CASRSPAGASYEQYF.

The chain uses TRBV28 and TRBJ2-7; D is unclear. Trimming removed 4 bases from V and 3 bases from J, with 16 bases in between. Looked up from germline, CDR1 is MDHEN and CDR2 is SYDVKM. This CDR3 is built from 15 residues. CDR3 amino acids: CASSSLLTAVYEQYF. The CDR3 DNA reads TGTGCCAGCAGTTCCCTATTAACTGCGGTCTACGAGCAGTACTTC.

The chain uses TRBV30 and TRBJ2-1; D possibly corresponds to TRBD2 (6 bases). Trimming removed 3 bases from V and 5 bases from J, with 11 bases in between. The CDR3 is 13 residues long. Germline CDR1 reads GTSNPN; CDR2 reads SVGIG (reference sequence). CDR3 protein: CAWRWTGDNEQFF. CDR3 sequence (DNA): TGTGCCTGGAGATGGACGGGAGACAATGAGCAGTTCTTC.

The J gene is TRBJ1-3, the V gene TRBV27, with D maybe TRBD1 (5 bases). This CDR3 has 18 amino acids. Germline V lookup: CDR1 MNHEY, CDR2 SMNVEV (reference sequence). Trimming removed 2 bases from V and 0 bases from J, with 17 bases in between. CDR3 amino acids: CASSLRPGGGNSGNTIYF. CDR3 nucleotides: TGTGCCAGCAGTTTACGTCCCGGTGGGGGGAACTCTGGAAACACCATATATTTT.

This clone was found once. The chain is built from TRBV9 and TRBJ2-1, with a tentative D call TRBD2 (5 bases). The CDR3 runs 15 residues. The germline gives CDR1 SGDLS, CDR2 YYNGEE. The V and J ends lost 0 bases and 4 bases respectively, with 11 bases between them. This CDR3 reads CASSVDGAEYNEQFF. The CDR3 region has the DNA TGTGCCAGCAGCGTAGATGGAGCGGAGTACAATGAGCAGTTCTTC.

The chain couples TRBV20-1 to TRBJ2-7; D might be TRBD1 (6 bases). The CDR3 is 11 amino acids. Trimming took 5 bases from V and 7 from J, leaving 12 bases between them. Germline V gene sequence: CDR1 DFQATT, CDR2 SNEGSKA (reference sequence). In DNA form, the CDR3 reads TGCAGTGCTGCACAGGGTTGGGAGCAGTACTTC. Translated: CSAAQGWEQYF.

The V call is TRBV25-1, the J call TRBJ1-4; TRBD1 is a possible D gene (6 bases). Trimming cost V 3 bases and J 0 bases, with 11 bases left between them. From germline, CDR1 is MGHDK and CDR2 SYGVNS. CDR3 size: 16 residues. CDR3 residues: CASSDSGTSTNEKLFF. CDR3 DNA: TGTGCCAGCAGTGACTCCGGGACATCAACTAATGAAAAACTGTTTTTT. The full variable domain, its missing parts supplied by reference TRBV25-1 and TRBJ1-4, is EADIYQTPRYLVIGTGKKITLECSQTMGHDKMYWYQQDPGMELHLIHYSYGVNSTEKGDLSSESTVSRIRTEHFPLTLESARPSHTSQYLCASSDSGTSTNEKLFFGSGTQLSVL.

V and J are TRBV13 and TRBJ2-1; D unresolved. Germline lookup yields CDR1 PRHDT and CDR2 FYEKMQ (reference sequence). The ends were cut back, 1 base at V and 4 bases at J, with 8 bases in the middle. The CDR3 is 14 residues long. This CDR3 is CASSLASLYNEQFF. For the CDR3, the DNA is TGTGCCAGCAGCTTAGCCTCACTATACAATGAGCAGTTCTTC.

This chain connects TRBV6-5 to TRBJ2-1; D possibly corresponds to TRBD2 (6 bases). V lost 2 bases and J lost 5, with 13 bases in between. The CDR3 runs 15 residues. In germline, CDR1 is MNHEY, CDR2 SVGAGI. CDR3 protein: CASSYGSGPNNEQFF. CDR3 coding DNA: TGTGCCAGCAGTTACGGAAGCGGGCCGAACAATGAGCAGTTCTTC.

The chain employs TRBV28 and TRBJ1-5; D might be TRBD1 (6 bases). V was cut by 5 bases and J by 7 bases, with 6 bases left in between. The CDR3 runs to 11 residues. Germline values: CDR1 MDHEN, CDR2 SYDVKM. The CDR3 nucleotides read TGTGCCAGCAGTAGGGGGCAGCCCCAGCATTTT. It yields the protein CASSRGQPQHF.

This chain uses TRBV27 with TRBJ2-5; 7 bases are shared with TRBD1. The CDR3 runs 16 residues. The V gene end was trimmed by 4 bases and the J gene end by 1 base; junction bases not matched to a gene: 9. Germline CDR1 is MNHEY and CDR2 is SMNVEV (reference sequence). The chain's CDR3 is CASSSPDRVGQETQYF. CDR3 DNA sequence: TGTGCCAGCAGTTCTCCCGACAGGGTGGGCCAAGAGACCCAGTACTTC.

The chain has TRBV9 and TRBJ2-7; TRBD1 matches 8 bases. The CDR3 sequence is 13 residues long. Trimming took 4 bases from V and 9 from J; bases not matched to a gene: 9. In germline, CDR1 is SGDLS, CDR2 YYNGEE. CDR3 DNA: TGTGCCAGCAGCTTCCGGACAGGGACGGGGCAGTACTTC. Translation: CASSFRTGTGQYF.

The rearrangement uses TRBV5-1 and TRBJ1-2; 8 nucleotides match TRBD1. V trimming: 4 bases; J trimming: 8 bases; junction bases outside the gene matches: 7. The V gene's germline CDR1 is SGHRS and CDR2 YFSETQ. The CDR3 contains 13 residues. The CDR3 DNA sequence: TGCGCCAGCAGCCGGGGGACAGGCCCCGGCTACACCTTC. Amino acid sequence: CASSRGTGPGYTF.

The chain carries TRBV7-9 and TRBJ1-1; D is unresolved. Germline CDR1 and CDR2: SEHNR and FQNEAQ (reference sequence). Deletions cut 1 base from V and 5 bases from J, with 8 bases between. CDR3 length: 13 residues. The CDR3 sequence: CASSLGLTTEAFF. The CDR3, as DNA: TGTGCCAGCAGCTTAGGGCTCACGACTGAAGCTTTCTTT.

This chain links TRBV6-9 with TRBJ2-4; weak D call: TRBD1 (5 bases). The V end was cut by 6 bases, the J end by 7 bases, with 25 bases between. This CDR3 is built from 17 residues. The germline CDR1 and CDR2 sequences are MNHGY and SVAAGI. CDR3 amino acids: CASSPFEKGVKGNIQYF. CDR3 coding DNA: TGTGCCAGCAGCCCTTTTGAAAAAGGGGTCAAGGGGAACATTCAGTACTTC.

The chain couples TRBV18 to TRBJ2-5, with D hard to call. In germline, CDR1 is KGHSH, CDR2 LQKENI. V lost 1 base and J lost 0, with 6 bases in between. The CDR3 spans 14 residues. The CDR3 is CASSPLEYQETQYF. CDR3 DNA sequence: TGTGCCAGCTCACCACTAGAGTACCAAGAGACCCAGTACTTC.

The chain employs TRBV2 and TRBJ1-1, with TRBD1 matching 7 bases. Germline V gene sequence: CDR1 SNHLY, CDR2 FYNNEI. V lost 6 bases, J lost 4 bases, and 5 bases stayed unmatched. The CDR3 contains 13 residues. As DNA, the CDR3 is TGTGCCAGCAGATTACAGGGGAGCACTGAAGCTTTCTTT. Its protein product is CASRLQGSTEAFF.

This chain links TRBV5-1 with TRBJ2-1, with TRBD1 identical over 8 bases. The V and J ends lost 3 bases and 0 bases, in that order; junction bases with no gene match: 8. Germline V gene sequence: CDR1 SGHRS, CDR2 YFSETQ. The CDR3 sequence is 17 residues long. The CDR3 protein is CASSSNPGTGSYNEQFF. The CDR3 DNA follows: TGCGCCAGCAGCTCCAACCCCGGGACAGGCTCCTACAATGAGCAGTTCTTC.